The sequence of this TCR beta chain was determined in a study of monozygotic twins with inflammatory bowel disease. Notes on the study in general: By inverse Simpson index, TCRbeta diversity was lower in IBD patients than in healthy co-twins.

Using the 5' RACE reads, TCRdb records one entry per CDR3 protein without DNA. This sample's table reports fewer than 550,000 distinct CDR3 sequences. Points on this clonotype: The antigen remains unidentified.

The CDR3 loop spans 15 amino acids. The germline CDR1 and CDR2 sequences are MNHEY and SVGAGI. Sequencing used blood. The chain joins TRBV6-5 to TRBJ1-2; TCRdb reports TRBD1, a call that lacks DNA to check it against. This receptor was taken from a human donor with ulcerative colitis or Crohn's disease, or a healthy co-twin of an affected twin (not recorded which). CDR3 sequence reads: CASSYGQGANYGYTF.